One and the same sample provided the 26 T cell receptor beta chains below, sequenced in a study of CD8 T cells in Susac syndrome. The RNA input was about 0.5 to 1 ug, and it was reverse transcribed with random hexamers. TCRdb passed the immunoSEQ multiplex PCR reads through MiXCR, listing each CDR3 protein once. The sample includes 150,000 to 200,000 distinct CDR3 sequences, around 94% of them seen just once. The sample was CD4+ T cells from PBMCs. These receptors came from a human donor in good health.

The CDR3 nucleotides are TGTGCCAGCACCCAGGGGGACTATGGCTACACCTTC. Translated, it gives CASTQGDYGYTF. The chain joins TRBV28 to TRBJ1-2, with 7 bases lining up with TRBD1. This CDR3 comprises 12 residues. Germline V gene lookup returns CDR1 MDHEN and CDR2 SYDVKM. V lost 7 bases and J lost 3; bases outside the gene matches: 2.

CDR3: CASSLDRAGAYEQYF. CDR3 coding DNA: TGTGCCAGCAGCCTTGATAGAGCGGGGGCTTACGAGCAGTACTTC. V gene TRBV4-2 combines with J gene TRBJ2-7; TRBD2 matches 8 bases. The CDR3 loop spans 15 amino acids. V shed 4 bases, J shed 4 bases, and the junction held 9 bases outside the gene matches. Germline values: CDR1 LGHNA, CDR2 YNFKEQ.

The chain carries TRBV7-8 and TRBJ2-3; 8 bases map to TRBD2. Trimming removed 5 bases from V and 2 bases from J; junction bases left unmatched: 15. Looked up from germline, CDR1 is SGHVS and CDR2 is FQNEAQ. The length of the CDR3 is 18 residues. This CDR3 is CASSHTGRRGAFTDTQYF. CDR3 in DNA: TGTGCCAGCAGCCACACGGGGCGGCGGGGGGCCTTCACAGATACGCAGTATTTT.

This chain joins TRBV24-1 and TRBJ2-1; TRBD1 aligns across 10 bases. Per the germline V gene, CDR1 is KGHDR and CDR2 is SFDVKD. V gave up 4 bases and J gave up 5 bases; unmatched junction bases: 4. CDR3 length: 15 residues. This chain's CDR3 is CATSDPGQGDNEQFF. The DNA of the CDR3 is TGTGCCACCAGTGACCCCGGACAGGGGGACAATGAGCAGTTCTTC.

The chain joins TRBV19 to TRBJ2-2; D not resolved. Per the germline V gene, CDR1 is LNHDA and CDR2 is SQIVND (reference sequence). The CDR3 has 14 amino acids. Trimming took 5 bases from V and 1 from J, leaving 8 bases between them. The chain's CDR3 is CASSVGRNTGELFF. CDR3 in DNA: TGTGCCAGTAGTGTTGGACGGAACACCGGGGAGCTGTTTTTT.

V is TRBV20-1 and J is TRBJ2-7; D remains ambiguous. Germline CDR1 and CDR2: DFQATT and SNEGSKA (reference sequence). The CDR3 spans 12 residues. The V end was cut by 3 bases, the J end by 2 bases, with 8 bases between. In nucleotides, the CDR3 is TGCAGTGCTAGGGGCCAAACCTACGAGCAGTACTTC. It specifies CSARGQTYEQYF.

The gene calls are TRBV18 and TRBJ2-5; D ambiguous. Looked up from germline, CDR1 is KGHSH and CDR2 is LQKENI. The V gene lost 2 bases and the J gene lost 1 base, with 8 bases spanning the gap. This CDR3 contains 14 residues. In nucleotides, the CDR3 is TGTGCCAGCTCACCAGGTAGAACCCAAGAGACCCAGTACTTC. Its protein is CASSPGRTQETQYF.

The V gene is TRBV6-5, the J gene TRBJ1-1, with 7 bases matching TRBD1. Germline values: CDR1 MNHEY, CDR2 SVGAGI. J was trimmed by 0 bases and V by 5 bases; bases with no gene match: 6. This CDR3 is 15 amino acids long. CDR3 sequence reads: CASSMDRRLNTEAFF. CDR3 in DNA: TGTGCCAGCAGTATGGACAGGAGATTGAACACTGAAGCTTTCTTT.

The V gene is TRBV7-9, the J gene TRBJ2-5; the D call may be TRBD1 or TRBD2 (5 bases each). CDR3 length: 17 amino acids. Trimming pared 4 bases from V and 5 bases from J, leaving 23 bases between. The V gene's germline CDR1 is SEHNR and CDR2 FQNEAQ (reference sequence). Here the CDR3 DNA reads TGTGCCAGCAGCTCCACAATCCGGGACCTTCTGGGGGAGACCCAGTACTTC. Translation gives CASSSTIRDLLGETQYF. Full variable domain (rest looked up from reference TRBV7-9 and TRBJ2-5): DTGVSQNPRHKITKRGQNVTFRCDPISEHNRLYWYRQTLGQGPEFLTYFQNEAQLEKSRLLSDRFSAERPKGSFSTLEIQRTEQGDSAMYLCASSSTIRDLLGETQYFGPGTRLLVL.

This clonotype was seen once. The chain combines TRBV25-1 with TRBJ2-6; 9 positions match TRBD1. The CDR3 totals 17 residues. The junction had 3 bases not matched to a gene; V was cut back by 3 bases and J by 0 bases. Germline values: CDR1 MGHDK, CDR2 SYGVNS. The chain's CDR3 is CASSDGTGISGANVLTF. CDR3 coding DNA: TGTGCCAGCAGTGATGGGACAGGGATCTCTGGGGCCAACGTCCTGACTTTC.

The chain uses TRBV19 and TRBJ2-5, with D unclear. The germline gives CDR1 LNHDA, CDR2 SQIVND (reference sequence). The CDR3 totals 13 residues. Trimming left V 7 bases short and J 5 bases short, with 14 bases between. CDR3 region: CASKDLMLETQYF. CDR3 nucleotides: TGTGCCAGTAAAGACTTAATGTTGGAGACCCAGTACTTC.

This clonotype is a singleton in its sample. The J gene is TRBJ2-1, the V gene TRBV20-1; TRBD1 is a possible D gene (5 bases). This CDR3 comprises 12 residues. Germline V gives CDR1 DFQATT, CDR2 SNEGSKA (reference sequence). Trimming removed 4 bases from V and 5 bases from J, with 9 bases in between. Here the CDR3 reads CSANQGNNEQFF. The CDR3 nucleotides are TGCAGTGCTAACCAGGGAAACAATGAGCAGTTCTTC.

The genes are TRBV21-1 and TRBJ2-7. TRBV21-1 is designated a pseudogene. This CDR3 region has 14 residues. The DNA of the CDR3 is TGTGCCAGCAGCAAAGAGGGAATGGCGTACGAGCAGTACTTC. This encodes CASSKEGMAYEQYF.

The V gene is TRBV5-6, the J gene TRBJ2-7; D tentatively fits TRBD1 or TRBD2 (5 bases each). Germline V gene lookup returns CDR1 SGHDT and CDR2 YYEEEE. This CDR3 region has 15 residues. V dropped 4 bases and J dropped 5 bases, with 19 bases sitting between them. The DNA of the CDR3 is TGTGCCAGCAGCCCCCGGGACCGGGACGGCCACGAGCAGTACTTC. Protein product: CASSPRDRDGHEQYF.

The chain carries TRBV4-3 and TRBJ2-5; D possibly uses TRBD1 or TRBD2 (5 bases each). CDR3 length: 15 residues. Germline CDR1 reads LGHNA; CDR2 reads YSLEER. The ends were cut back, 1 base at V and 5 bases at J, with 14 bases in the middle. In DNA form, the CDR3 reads TGCGCCAGCAGCCAAGGCGACAGCGGCCGGGAGACCCAGTACTTC. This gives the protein CASSQGDSGRETQYF.

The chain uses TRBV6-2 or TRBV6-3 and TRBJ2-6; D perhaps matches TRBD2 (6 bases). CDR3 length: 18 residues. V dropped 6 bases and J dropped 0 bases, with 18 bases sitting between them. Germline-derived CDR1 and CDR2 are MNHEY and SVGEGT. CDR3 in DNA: TGTGCCAGCAGAGGCGGGAACAGGATTATCTCTGGGGCCAACGTCCTGACTTTC. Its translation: CASRGGNRIISGANVLTF.

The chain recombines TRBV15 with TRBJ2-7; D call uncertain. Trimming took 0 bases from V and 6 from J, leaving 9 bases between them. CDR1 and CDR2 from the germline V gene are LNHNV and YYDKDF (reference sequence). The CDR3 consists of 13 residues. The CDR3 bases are TGTGCCACCAGCAGAGATCCCAGTGCCGAGCAGTACTTC. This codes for CATSRDPSAEQYF. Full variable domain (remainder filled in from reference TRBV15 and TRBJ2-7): DAMVIQNPRYQVTQFGKPVTLSCSQTLNHNVMYWYQQKSSQAPKLLFHYYDKDFNNEADTPDNFQSRRPNTSFCFLDIRSPGLGDTAMYLCATSRDPSAEQYFGPGTRLTVT.

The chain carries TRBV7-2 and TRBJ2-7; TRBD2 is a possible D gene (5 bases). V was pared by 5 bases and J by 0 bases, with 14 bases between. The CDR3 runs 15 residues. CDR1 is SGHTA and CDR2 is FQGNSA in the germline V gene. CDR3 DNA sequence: TGTGCCAGCAGCCAGCCCAGCGGACCCTCCTACGAGCAGTACTTC. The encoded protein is CASSQPSGPSYEQYF.

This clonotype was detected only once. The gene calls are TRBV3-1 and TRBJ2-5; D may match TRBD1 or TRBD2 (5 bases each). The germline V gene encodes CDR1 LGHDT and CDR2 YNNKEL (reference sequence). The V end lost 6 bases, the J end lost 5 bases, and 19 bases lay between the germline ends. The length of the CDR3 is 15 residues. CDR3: CASRPPGPTWETQYF. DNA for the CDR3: TGTGCCAGCAGGCCTCCGGGACCCACATGGGAGACCCAGTACTTC.

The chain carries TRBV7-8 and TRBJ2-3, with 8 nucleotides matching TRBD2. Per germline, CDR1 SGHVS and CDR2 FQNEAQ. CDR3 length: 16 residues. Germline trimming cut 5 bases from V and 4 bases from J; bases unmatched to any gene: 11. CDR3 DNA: TGTGCCAGCAGCATACCCGCGGGGGGCGGCGCAGATACGCAGTATTTT. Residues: CASSIPAGGGADTQYF.

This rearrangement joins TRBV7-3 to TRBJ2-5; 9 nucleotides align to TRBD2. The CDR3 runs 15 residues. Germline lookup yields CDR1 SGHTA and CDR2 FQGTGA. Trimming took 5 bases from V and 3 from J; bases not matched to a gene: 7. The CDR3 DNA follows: TGTGCCAGCAGCCCTGGCGGGGGGGCTGAAGAGACCCAGTACTTC. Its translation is CASSPGGGAEETQYF.

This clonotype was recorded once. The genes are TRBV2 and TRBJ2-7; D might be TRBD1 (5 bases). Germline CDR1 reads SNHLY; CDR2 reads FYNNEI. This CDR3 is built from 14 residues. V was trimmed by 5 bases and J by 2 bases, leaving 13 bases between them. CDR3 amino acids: CASSLGPSTYEQYF. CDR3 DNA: TGTGCCAGCAGTCTGGGGCCCTCTACCTACGAGCAGTACTTC.

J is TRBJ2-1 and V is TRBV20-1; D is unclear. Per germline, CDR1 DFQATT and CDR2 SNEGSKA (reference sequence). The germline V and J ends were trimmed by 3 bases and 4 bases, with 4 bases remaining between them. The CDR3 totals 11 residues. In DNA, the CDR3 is TGCAGTGCTAGGGCTTACAATGAGCAGTTCTTC. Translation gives CSARAYNEQFF.

CDR3 coding DNA: TGTGCCAGCAGCGCCGAACACAATGAGCAGTTCTTC. This encodes CASSAEHNEQFF. This chain uses TRBV6-2 or TRBV6-3 with TRBJ2-1; D unresolved. Germline values: CDR1 MNHEY, CDR2 SVGEGT. This CDR3 region has 12 residues. V lost 6 bases to trimming and J lost 5 bases, with 8 bases between them.

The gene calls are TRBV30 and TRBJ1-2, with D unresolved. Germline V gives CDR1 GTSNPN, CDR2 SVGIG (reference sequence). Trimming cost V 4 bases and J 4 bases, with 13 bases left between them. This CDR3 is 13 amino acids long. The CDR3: CAWILRGSYGYTF. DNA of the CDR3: TGTGCCTGGATCCTGCGCGGTTCCTATGGCTACACCTTC.

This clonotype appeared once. The CDR3 sequence: CASSPQNDGEQYF. The CDR3 DNA is TGTGCCAGCAGCCCCCAAAACGACGGGGAGCAGTACTTC. The rearrangement uses TRBV14 and TRBJ2-7; D is unresolved. The CDR3 is 13 residues long. Germline V lookup: CDR1 SGHDN, CDR2 FVKESK. V was shortened by 4 bases and J by 7 bases, with 14 bases between the two germline ends.